This is a list of T cell receptor beta chains from one sample in a study of T-cell reconstitution after alpha-beta-depleted transplantation in children. TCRdb recomputed calls from the PCR reads with MiXCR, one row per CDR3 protein. This sample has around 370,000 distinct CDR3 sequences, with 15% to 20% found just once. The sequencing used PBMCs, mostly from graft donor cells, collected 360 days after TCRalphabeta/CD19-depleted stem cell transplant. All receptors come from a male patient aged 2 to 9 who had a stem cell transplant for acute lymphoblastic leukemia, so the T cells may come from the graft donor. Both conserved end residues are part of each CDR3. Each record gives: D gene, clone size, V gene, J gene, CDR3 protein, CDR3 DNA. A D gene is named only where the DNA matches it firmly. Size tells how often a clone was seen (once, few, many) or the class of an expanded clone, and some rows leave it out.

TRBD2	-	TRBV12-3/TRBV12-4	TRBJ2-7	CASSFLAAYEQYF	TGTGCCAGCAGTTTCCTAGCGGCTTACGAGCAGTACTTC
-	many	TRBV5-1	TRBJ2-7	CASSLSGRLYEQYF	TGCGCCAGCAGCTTAAGTGGCAGACTTTACGAGCAGTACTTC
TRBD1	few	TRBV28	TRBJ2-3	CASSFVGTGTDTQYF	TGTGCCAGCAGTTTTGTCGGGACAGGGACAGATACGCAGTATTTT
-	few	TRBV3-1	TRBJ2-7	CASSPLPGGGDYEQYF	TGTGCCAGCAGTCCACTTCCGGGCGGTGGGGATTACGAGCAGTACTTC
-	many	TRBV5-1	TRBJ2-3	CASSFSNPLRSGRTDTQYF	TGCGCCAGCAGCTTCTCCAACCCATTACGATCGGGTCGCACAGATACGCAGTATTTT
TRBD1	-	TRBV6-5	TRBJ2-7	CASSLGDRATYEQYF	TGTGCCAGCAGTTTGGGGGACAGGGCCACCTACGAGCAGTACTTC
-	few	TRBV10-3	TRBJ1-1	CAISLGGGGNTEAFF	TGTGCCATCAGTTTGGGGGGCGGAGGGAACACTGAAGCTTTCTTT
-	few	TRBV28	TRBJ2-6	CASSRASGANVLTF	TGTGCCAGCAGTCGAGCTTCTGGGGCCAACGTCCTGACTTTC
-	few	TRBV9	TRBJ2-1	CASSVGGSNEQFF	TGTGCCAGCAGCGTAGGAGGTAGCAATGAGCAGTTCTTC
TRBD1	few	TRBV12-3/TRBV12-4	TRBJ2-5	CASSQSDREETQYF	TGTGCCAGCAGTCAATCGGACAGGGAAGAGACCCAGTACTTC
TRBD2	-	TRBV9	TRBJ2-5	CASSVGTSGRGIQETQYF	TGTGCCAGCAGCGTAGGGACTAGCGGGAGGGGGATCCAAGAGACCCAGTACTTC
TRBD2	-	TRBV9	TRBJ2-7	CASSVSELAGSEQYF	TGTGCCAGCAGCGTATCTGAACTAGCGGGATCCGAGCAGTACTTC
TRBD1	few	TRBV7-9	TRBJ1-2	CASSRLPGQVGNYGYTF	TGTGCCAGCAGCCGACTGCCGGGACAGGTCGGCAACTATGGCTACACCTTC
-	many	TRBV4-2	TRBJ2-5	CASSQEIGRLDQETQYF	TGTGCCAGCAGCCAAGAAATAGGAAGGCTAGACCAAGAGACCCAGTACTTC
-	many	TRBV21-1	TRBJ2-3	CASSNSYPTGTSTDTQYF	TGTGCCAGCAGCAACTCCTACCCGACAGGAACAAGCACAGATACGCAGTATTTT
-	-	TRBV5-1	TRBJ2-1	CASSLWGLGGPSNEQFF	TGCGCCAGCAGCTTGTGGGGTCTAGGAGGGCCGAGCAATGAGCAGTTCTTC
TRBD2	-	TRBV7-2	TRBJ2-7	CASSTTGTSPSYEQYF	TGTGCCAGCAGCACCACCGGGACTAGTCCCTCCTACGAGCAGTACTTC
TRBD2	-	TRBV2	TRBJ2-7	CASREMTSGRPLRDEQYF	TGTGCCAGCAGGGAGATGACTAGCGGGAGACCTCTTAGGGACGAGCAGTACTTC
TRBD2	-	TRBV4-1	TRBJ2-1	CASSQDPLAGTRNEQFF	TGCGCCAGCAGCCAAGATCCGCTAGCGGGAACGCGGAATGAGCAGTTCTTC
-	few	TRBV28	TRBJ2-1	CASSLRSAGVGGDEQFF	TGTGCCAGCAGTTTAAGATCGGCAGGGGTGGGCGGGGATGAGCAGTTCTTC
-	-	TRBV4-1	TRBJ1-5	CASSQDWGWASSNQPQHF	TGCGCCAGCAGCCAAGATTGGGGCTGGGCATCGAGCAATCAGCCCCAGCATTTT
TRBD1	-	TRBV25-1	TRBJ1-5	CASSVDRDQPQHF	TGTGCCAGCAGTGTAGACAGGGATCAGCCCCAGCATTTT
TRBD2	few	TRBV7-9	TRBJ2-1	CASSLIWGDYSYNEQFF	TGTGCCAGCAGCTTGATCTGGGGGGACTACTCCTACAATGAGCAGTTCTTC
TRBD2	-	TRBV7-2	TRBJ2-1	CASSGTSGRVLPNEQFF	TGTGCCAGCAGCGGGACTAGCGGGAGGGTCCTCCCAAATGAGCAGTTCTTC
TRBD1	few	TRBV7-3	TRBJ2-1	CASSFGPGQVYNEQFF	TGTGCCAGCAGCTTCGGCCCGGGACAGGTTTACAATGAGCAGTTCTTC
-	few	TRBV10-3	TRBJ2-7	CAISPDEPYEQYF	TGTGCCATCAGTCCGGATGAACCCTACGAGCAGTACTTC
-	few	TRBV21-1	TRBJ2-1	CASRFSGTLSYNEQFF	TGTGCCAGCCGCTTCTCCGGGACCCTCTCCTACAATGAGCAGTTCTTC
TRBD2	few	TRBV29-1	TRBJ2-7	CSVVGRANYEQYF	TGCAGCGTTGTCGGGAGGGCTAACTACGAGCAGTACTTC
-	few	TRBV5-1	TRBJ1-6	CASSFQGRRGAYNSPLHF	TGCGCCAGCAGCTTTCAGGGAAGGAGAGGCGCCTATAATTCACCCCTCCACTTT
-	few	TRBV28	TRBJ2-3	CASSLGSGPREDTQYF	TGTGCCAGCAGTTTAGGGTCGGGGCCTAGGGAGGATACGCAGTATTTT
-	many	TRBV5-1	TRBJ1-1	CASSPTPNTEAFF	TGCGCCAGCAGCCCAACACCGAACACTGAAGCTTTCTTT
-	-	TRBV4-3	TRBJ2-7	CASSQGIPARSYIYEQYF	TGCGCCAGCAGCCAAGGGATCCCAGCCCGTTCTTACATATACGAGCAGTACTTC
TRBD2	many	TRBV29-1	TRBJ2-1	CSVARIERERANNEQFF	TGCAGCGTTGCTCGGATTGAGCGGGAGAGGGCGAACAATGAGCAGTTCTTC
TRBD1	-	TRBV19	TRBJ2-7	CASRDRGFQGEQYF	TGTGCCTCCCGGGACAGGGGGTTTCAAGGCGAGCAGTACTTC
-	few	TRBV6-6	TRBJ2-7	CASSYPTEDEQYF	TGTGCCAGCAGTTACCCTACAGAGGACGAGCAGTACTTC
TRBD2	-	TRBV10-3	TRBJ2-3	CAISDQREWADTQYF	TGTGCCATCAGTGACCAGCGGGAGTGGGCAGATACGCAGTATTTT
-	-	TRBV29-1	TRBJ2-2	CSVADSTGELFF	TGCAGCGTTGCGGACAGCACCGGGGAGCTGTTTTTT
TRBD2	few	TRBV5-1	TRBJ2-3	CASSSLAGGPLSDTQYF	TGCGCCAGCAGCTCGCTAGCGGGAGGGCCTCTATCAGATACGCAGTATTTT
-	-	TRBV14	TRBJ2-3	CASSPVLATDTQYF	TGTGCCAGCAGCCCAGTGCTTGCCACAGATACGCAGTATTTT
-	few	TRBV4-2	TRBJ1-2	CASSQEIGQGDGYTF	TGTGCCAGCAGCCAAGAAATAGGGCAGGGAGATGGCTACACCTTC